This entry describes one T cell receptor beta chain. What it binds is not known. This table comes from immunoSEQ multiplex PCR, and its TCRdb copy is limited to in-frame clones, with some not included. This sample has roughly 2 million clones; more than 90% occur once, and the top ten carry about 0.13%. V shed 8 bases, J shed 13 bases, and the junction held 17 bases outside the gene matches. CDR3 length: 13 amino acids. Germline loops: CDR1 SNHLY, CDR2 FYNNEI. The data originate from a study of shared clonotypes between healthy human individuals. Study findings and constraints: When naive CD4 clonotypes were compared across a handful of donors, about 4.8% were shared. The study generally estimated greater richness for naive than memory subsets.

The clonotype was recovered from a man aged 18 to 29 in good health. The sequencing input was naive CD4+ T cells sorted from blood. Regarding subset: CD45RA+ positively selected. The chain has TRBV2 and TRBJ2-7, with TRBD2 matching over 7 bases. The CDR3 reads CASGMGRAARIYF. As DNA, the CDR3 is TGTGCCAGCGGGATGGGGAGGGCGGCAAGGATCTACTTC.